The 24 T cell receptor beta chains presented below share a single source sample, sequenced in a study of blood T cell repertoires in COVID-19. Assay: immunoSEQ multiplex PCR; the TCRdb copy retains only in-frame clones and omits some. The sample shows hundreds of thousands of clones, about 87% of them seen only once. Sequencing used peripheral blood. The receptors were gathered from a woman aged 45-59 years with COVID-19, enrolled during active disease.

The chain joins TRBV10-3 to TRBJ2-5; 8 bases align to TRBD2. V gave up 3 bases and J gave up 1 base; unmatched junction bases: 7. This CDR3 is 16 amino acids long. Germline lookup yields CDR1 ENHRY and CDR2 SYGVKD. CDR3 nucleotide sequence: TGTGCCATCAGTGAAAGCGGGAGTGATCTCCAAGAGACCCAGTACTTC. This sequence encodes CAISESGSDLQETQYF.

The CDR3 coding sequence is TGTGCCAGCAGCCCCGGGGGGCCATTAATCGGTGGTAATGAAAAACTGTTTTTT. Its protein product is CASSPGGPLIGGNEKLFF. The chain joins TRBV7-9 to TRBJ1-4; TRBD1 is a possible D gene (6 bases). V lost 5 bases and J 4 bases, leaving 23 bases between the germline ends. The CDR3 has 18 residues. CDR1 is SEHNR, CDR2 FQNEAQ, per germline (reference sequence).

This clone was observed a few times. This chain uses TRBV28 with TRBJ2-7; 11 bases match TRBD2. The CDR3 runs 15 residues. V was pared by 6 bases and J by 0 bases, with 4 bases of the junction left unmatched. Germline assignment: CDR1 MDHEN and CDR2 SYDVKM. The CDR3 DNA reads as TGTGCCAGCAGAAGTAGCGGGAGGGACTCCTACGAGCAGTACTTC. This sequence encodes CASRSSGRDSYEQYF.

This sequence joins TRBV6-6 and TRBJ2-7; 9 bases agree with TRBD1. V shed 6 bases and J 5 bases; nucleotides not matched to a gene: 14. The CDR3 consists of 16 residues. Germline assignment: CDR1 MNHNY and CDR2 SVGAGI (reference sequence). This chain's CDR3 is CASRPFPRQGDDEQYF. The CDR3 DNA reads TGTGCCAGCAGACCTTTTCCCCGACAGGGGGACGACGAGCAGTACTTC.

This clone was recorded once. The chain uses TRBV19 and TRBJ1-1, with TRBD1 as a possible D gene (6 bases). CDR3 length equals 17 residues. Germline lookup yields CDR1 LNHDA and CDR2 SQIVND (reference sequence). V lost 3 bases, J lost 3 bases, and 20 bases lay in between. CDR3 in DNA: TGTGCCAGTAGTATTTCTTTGGTGGCAGGGGCGGACACTGAAGCTTTCTTT. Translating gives CASSISLVAGADTEAFF.

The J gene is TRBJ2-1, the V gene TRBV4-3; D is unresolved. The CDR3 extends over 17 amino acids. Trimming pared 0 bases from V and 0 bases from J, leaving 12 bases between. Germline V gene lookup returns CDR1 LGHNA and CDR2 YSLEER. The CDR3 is CASSQESVSNSYNEQFF. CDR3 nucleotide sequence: TGCGCCAGCAGCCAAGAAAGCGTCTCGAACTCCTACAATGAGCAGTTCTTC.

CDR3: CAWRGDSSPLHF. CDR3 coding DNA: TGTGCCTGGAGGGGGGACAGTTCACCCCTCCACTTT. The chain recombines TRBV30 with TRBJ1-6; 7 positions agree with TRBD1. Germline V gene lookup returns CDR1 GTSNPN and CDR2 SVGIG (reference sequence). Trimming cost V 3 bases and J 9 bases; bases outside gene matches: 2. The CDR3 consists of 12 residues.

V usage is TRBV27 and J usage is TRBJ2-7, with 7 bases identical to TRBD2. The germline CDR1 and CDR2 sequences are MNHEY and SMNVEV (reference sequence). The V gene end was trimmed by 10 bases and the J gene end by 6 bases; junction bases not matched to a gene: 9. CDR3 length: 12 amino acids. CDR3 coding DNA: TGTGCCACCTATTCTTGGGAGGGCGAGCAGTACTTC. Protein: CATYSWEGEQYF.

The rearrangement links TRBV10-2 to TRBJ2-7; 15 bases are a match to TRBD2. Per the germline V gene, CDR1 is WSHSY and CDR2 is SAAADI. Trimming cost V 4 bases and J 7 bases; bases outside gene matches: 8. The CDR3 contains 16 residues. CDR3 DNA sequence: TGCGCCAGCAGTGTCCCTGGGACTAGCGGGAGGACGGAGCAGTACTTC. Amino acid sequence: CASSVPGTSGRTEQYF.

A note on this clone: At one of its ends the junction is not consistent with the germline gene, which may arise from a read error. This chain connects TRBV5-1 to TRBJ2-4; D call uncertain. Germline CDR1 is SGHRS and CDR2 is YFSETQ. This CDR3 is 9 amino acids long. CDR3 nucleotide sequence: TGCGCCAGCAGCTTGTTTTCGGTATTC. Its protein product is CASSLFSVF.

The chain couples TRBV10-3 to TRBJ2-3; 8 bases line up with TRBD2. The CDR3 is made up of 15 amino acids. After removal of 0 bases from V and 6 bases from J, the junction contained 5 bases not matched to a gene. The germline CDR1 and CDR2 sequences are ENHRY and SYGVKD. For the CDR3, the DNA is TGTGCCATCAGTGAGTCATATAGCGGGAAGGATACGCAGTATTTT. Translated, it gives CAISESYSGKDTQYF.

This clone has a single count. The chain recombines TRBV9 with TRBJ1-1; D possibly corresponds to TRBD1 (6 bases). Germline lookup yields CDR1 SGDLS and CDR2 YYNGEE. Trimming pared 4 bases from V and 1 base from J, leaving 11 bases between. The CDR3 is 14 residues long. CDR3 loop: CASSRGIGNTEAFF. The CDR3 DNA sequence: TGTGCCAGCAGCAGGGGGATCGGGAACACTGAAGCTTTCTTT.

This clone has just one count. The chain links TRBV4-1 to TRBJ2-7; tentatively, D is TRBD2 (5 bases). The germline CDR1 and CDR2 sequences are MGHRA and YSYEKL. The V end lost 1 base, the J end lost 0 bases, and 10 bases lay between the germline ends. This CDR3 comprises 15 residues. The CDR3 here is CASSQGPGISYEQYF. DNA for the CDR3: TGCGCCAGCAGCCAAGGTCCGGGGATCTCCTACGAGCAGTACTTC.

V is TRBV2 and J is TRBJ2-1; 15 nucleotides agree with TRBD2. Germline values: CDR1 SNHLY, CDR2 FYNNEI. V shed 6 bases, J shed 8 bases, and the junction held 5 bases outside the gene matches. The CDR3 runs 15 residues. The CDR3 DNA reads TGTGCCAGCAGGCTGGGACTAGCGGGAGGAGATGAGCAGTTCTTC. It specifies CASRLGLAGGDEQFF. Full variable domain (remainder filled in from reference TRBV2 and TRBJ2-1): EPEVTQTPSHQVTQMGQEVILRCVPISNHLYFYWYRQILGQKVEFLVSFYNNEISEKSEIFDDQFSVERPDGSNFTLKIRSTKLEDSAMYFCASRLGLAGGDEQFFGPGTRLTVL.

This CDR3 is CASSRQGYSNEQFF. The CDR3 nucleotides are TGTGCCAGTAGTCGACAGGGGTACTCCAATGAGCAGTTCTTC. This chain uses TRBV19 with TRBJ2-1; 8 bases line up with TRBD1. CDR3 length: 14 amino acids. Germline trimming cut 5 bases from V and 6 bases from J; bases unmatched to any gene: 6. Germline values: CDR1 LNHDA, CDR2 SQIVND (reference sequence).

Here the CDR3 DNA reads TGTGCCAGCAGTTCGGGGGTTAGCAATCAGCCCCAGCATTTT. Protein sequence: CASSSGVSNQPQHF. The chain uses TRBV27 and TRBJ1-5, with D possibly TRBD1 on 5 matching bases. CDR1 is MNHEY, CDR2 SMNVEV, per germline (reference sequence). Trimming left V 4 bases short and J 0 bases short, with 7 bases between. This CDR3 contains 14 residues.

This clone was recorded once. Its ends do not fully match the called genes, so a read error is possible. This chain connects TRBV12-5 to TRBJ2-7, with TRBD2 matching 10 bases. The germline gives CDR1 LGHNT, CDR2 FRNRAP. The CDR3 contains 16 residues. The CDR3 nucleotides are TGTGCTAGTGCTTTGGGGCCAGCGGGAGGGGCCTACGAGCAGTACTTC. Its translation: CASALGPAGGAYEQYF.

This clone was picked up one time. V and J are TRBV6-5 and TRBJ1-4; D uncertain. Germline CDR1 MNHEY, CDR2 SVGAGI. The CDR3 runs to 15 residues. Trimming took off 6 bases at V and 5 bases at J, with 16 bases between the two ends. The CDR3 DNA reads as TGTGCCAGCAGACCCAACCCGGACTCGAATGAAAAACTGTTTTTT. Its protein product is CASRPNPDSNEKLFF.

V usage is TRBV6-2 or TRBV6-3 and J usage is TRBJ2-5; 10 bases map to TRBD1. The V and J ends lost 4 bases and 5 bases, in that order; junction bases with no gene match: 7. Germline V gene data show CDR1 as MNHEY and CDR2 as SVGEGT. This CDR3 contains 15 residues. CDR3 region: CASSLSTGGRETQYF. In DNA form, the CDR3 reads TGTGCCAGCAGTTTATCGACAGGGGGCAGGGAGACCCAGTACTTC.

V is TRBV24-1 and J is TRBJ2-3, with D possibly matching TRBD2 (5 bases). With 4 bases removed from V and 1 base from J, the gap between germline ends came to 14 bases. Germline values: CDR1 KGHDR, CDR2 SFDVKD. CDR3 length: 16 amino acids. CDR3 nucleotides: TGTGCCACCAGTGAAGTAAACGGGAAGGGCACAGATACGCAGTATTTT. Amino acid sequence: CATSEVNGKGTDTQYF.

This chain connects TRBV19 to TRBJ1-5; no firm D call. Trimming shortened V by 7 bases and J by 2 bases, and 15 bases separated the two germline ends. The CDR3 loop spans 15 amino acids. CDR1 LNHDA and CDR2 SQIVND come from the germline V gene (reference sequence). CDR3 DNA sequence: TGTGCCAGTACGCTAACAGAAATAGGCAATCAGCCCCAGCATTTT. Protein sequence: CASTLTEIGNQPQHF.

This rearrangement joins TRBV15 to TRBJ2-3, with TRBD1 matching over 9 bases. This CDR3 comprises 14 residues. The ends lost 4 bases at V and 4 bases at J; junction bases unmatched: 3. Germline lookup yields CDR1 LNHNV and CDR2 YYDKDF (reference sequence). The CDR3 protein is CATSTRQGADTQYF. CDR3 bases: TGTGCCACCAGCACCCGACAGGGGGCAGATACGCAGTATTTT.

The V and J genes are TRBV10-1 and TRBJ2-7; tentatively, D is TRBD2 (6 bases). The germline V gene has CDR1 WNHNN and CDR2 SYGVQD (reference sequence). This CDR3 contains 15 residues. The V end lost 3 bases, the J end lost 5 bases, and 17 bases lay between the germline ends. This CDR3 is CASSETSGSGHEQYF. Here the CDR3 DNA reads TGCGCCAGCAGTGAAACCTCCGGGAGCGGCCACGAGCAGTACTTC.

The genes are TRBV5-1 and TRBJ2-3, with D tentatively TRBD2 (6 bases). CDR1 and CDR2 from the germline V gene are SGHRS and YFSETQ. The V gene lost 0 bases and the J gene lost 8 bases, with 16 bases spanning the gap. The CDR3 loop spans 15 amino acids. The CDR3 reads CASSLDSGGALTQYF. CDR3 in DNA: TGCGCCAGCAGCTTGGATAGTGGAGGGGCGCTTACGCAGTATTTT.